A selection of T cell receptor beta chains follows, all from one sample in a study of blood T cell repertoires in COVID-19. Sequenced by immunoSEQ multiplex PCR; TCRdb stores in-frame clones only, minus some. The table has around 240,000 clones, roughly 85% seen once. Sequencing was done on a sample of PBMCs or T cells enriched from blood (not recorded which). These receptors were taken from a woman aged 50 to 65 who had recovered from COVID-19. Both conserved end residues are part of each CDR3. Fields, in order: V gene, clone size, D gene, J gene, CDR3 protein, CDR3 DNA. D genes are given only for firm matches. Expanded clones get a size class; other rows say once, few or many, or leave the size out.

V: TRBV28; size: .; D: .; J: TRBJ1-1; CDR3: CASSGGGRDTEAFF; DNA: TGTGCCAGCAGCGGTGGGGGGAGGGACACTGAAGCTTTCTTT
V: TRBV4-1; size: .; D: TRBD2; J: TRBJ2-1; CDR3: CASSPSGRSYNEQFF; DNA: TGCGCCAGCAGCCCTAGCGGGAGGTCCTACAATGAGCAGTTCTTC
V: TRBV30; size: .; D: .; J: TRBJ2-1; CDR3: CACGGRADDEQFF; DNA: TGTGCCTGCGGAGGGCGGGCCGACGATGAGCAGTTCTTC
V: TRBV5-4; size: few; D: TRBD1; J: TRBJ2-2; CDR3: CASSPWSGQGRTGELFF; DNA: TGTGCCAGCAGTCCCTGGTCTGGACAGGGTCGCACCGGGGAGCTGTTTTTT
V: TRBV3-1/TRBV3-2; size: .; D: TRBD2; J: TRBJ2-1; CDR3: CASSQDTLAVEQFF; DNA: TGTGCCAGCAGCCAAGATACGCTAGCGGTCGAGCAGTTCTTC
V: TRBV11-2; size: .; D: TRBD2; J: TRBJ2-1; CDR3: CASSLGGGSFSNEQFF; DNA: TGTGCCAGCAGCTTAGGCGGCGGGAGTTTTTCCAATGAGCAGTTCTTC
V: TRBV29-1; size: .; D: TRBD2; J: TRBJ2-1; CDR3: CSAAAGGAGYNEQFF; DNA: TGCAGCGCGGCCGCGGGGGGGGCCGGCTACAATGAGCAGTTCTTC
V: TRBV9; size: .; D: TRBD2; J: TRBJ2-7; CDR3: CASSAGLAGVHEQYF; DNA: TGTGCCAGCAGCGCAGGACTAGCGGGAGTCCACGAGCAGTACTTC
V: TRBV28; size: .; D: .; J: TRBJ2-7; CDR3: CATLGRGISHEQYF; DNA: TGTGCCACTCTAGGGAGAGGGATCAGTCACGAGCAGTACTTC
V: TRBV2; size: .; D: TRBD1; J: TRBJ1-2; CDR3: CASRIGGVQDRGVYGYTF; DNA: TGTGCCAGCAGGATTGGCGGGGTTCAGGACAGGGGCGTCTATGGCTACACCTTC
V: TRBV4-1; size: .; D: .; J: TRBJ2-1; CDR3: CASSQDISASGEQFF; DNA: TGCGCCAGCAGCCAAGATATTTCAGCCAGCGGTGAGCAGTTCTTC
V: TRBV12-3/TRBV12-4; size: .; D: .; J: TRBJ1-1; CDR3: CASSLGAYTEAFF; DNA: TGTGCCAGCAGTTTGGGGGCGTACACTGAAGCTTTCTTT
V: TRBV19; size: .; D: TRBD2; J: TRBJ2-1; CDR3: CASSLGTSEPYNEQFF; DNA: TGTGCCAGTAGTCTAGGGACTAGCGAACCCTACAATGAGCAGTTCTTC
V: TRBV10-3; size: .; D: .; J: TRBJ2-7; CDR3: CAISGLRDEQYF; DNA: TGTGCCATCAGTGGTTTGAGGGATGAGCAGTACTTC
V: TRBV5-1; size: .; D: .; J: TRBJ1-3; CDR3: CASSLSTGGNTIYF; DNA: TGCGCCAGCAGCTTGTCAACAGGTGGAAACACCATATATTTT
V: TRBV28; size: once; D: TRBD1; J: TRBJ2-7; CDR3: CASRRGQGTYEQYF; DNA: TGTGCCAGCAGAAGGGGACAGGGGACATACGAGCAGTACTTC